Listed here is a single T cell receptor beta chain. The data were taken from a study of graft-versus-host responses after intestinal transplantation. In the study overall: All of the recipients had induction that used anti-thymocyte globulin, then tacrolimus and steroids for around three years.

The V segment lost 4 bases and the J segment 1 base; nucleotides outside the gene matches: 5. The germline V gene has CDR1 SGHRS and CDR2 YFSETQ. The CDR3 spans 16 residues. Some clones are missing from TCRdb's copy, which holds only in-frame ones; the method was immunoSEQ multiplex PCR. This sample has approximately 60,000 clones; about 87% occur once, and the top ten carry approximately 1.5%. The chain is built from TRBV5-1 and TRBJ2-5; 12 nucleotides agree with TRBD1. The origin of this receptor is a human patient who received an intestinal transplant, so some T cells may come from the graft donor. This sample comprised PBMCs, obtained 26 days after transplant. This chain's CDR3 is CASSPGQGAFQETQYF. The CDR3 DNA reads TGCGCCAGCAGCCCGGGACAGGGGGCGTTCCAAGAGACCCAGTACTTC.